This TCR beta chain was recovered during a study of beta chain features in type 1 diabetes. The CDR3 totals 14 residues. The ends lost 7 bases at V and 0 bases at J; junction bases unmatched: 2. The V gene's germline CDR1 is MGHDK and CDR2 SYGVNS. As every portion of the isolated RNA was reverse transcribed, the sequencing read expressed TCRB transcripts. Sequenced by immunoSEQ multiplex PCR; TCRdb stores in-frame clones only, minus some. The sample holds fewer than 400,000 clones; roughly 8% are singletons and the top ten take around 0.44%. Sequenced: central memory CD4+ T cells from blood. The source of this sequence is a woman between 18 and 30 years old in good health. The chain links TRBV25-1 to TRBJ2-1; 8 bases agree with TRBD2. The CDR3 loop is CASIAGSSYNEQFF. As DNA, the CDR3 is TGTGCCAGCATAGCGGGAAGCTCCTACAATGAGCAGTTCTTC.